This T cell receptor beta chain appears in the sequencing data of a study of T cells after yellow fever vaccination (dated by TCRdb to about 2019). Regarding the study in general: Libraries from fractions with low cell numbers were prepared with the SMART-Seq v4 Ultra Low Input RNA kit. Blood was drawn at multiple timepoints before and after primary and secondary immunization, with bulk PBMC replicates and cell subsets isolated. The cohort comprised two healthy male donors, one aged 18 to 30 and one aged 30 to 40 years. Bulk TCR alpha and beta repertoires were sequenced longitudinally to track T-cell clones before and after primary and booster YFV17D yellow fever vaccination. Broad study findings and their caveats: Because only two donors were included in the study, the extent to which the findings can be generalized is limited. Most clones expanded after primary vaccination (around 97% of CD4 and 70% to 90% of CD8) were re-detected after the booster, suggesting that broad memory maintenance occurred. Computational filtering was needed because FACS-sorted repertoires could contain abundant contaminating clonotypes from the bulk population. Compared with the primary T-cell response, the secondary T-cell response was faster but weaker, reaching its peak on day 5 rather than on day 15. A small share of clonotypes was detected in both CD4 and CD8 compartments, with the overlap likely arising from convergent recombination.

TCR cDNA was synthesized by 5'RACE template switching, through which a universal primer site and unique molecular identifiers were introduced. Priming for cDNA synthesis came from both the TCR alpha and TCR beta constant segments. Two PCR steps were used to amplify libraries, with sample barcodes and sequencing adapters being added in the second step. Libraries were sequenced on Illumina HiSeq 2500 (2x100 bp) or NovaSeq (2x150 bp). Per the source publication's procedure: MIGEC handled demultiplexing of reads and collapsing into UMI consensus sequences, while MiXCR performed V(D)J alignment. Using edgeR on replicate PBMC samples, clonotypes were called vaccine-responding if FDR was below 0.01 and the log2 fold change was above 5 up to day 15. CD4 or CD8 identity was assigned to each bulk clonotype according to whether the clonotype was present at higher abundance in the sequenced CD4 repertoire or the sequenced CD8 repertoire. Starting from the raw public reads, TCRdb applied fastp trimming at Q25, assembled clones with MiXCR and retained in-frame beta chains. Under each unique CDR3 protein, matching rows form one entry showing the most common genes and DNA. TCRdb, not the original authors, processed these V and J calls. For this sample there are 500,000 to 650,000 distinct CDR3 sequences; over 9% appear just once. The ten largest clones represent 14% to 15% of the sample.

Interpreted using the paper, the treatment or condition label stands for: live attenuated yellow fever vaccine strain. At each blood-draw timepoint, two biological replicates of bulk PBMCs were collected. PBMCs were isolated from peripheral blood using a standard Ficoll-Paque protocol. TriZol was used to extract RNA from bulk PBMCs, from CD4 and CD8 fractions, and from dextramer-positive and dextramer-negative fractions. This clonotype has a handful of counts. Its antigen remains unidentified. No base quality values were provided; no much bigger clone lies one nucleotide off. From its cysteine to its phenylalanine, the CDR3 spans 14 amino acids. Only the CDR3 part of the read is kept: 42 bases, read in frame from the first base. V gives up 2 bases and J gives up 3 bases, and the segment between their germline ends measures 11 bases. Sequences SGDLS (CDR1) and YYNGEE (CDR2) are obtained from the germline V gene.

This chain joins TRBV9 to TRBJ1-1; the D gene is perhaps TRBD1, from 6 matching bases. This receptor was obtained from a man aged 25 to 40 who received the YFV17D yellow fever vaccine. The sequenced sample was PBMCs, obtained on the day of the yellow fever booster vaccination. The sequenced DNA: TGTGCCAGCAGCGTGGACAGCATTTACACTGAAGCTTTCTTT. Its amino acids are CASSVDSIYTEAFF.